This entry concerns a single T cell receptor beta chain. The repertoire was sequenced with immunoSEQ multiplex PCR; TCRdb's copy has only in-frame clones and lacks some. The data hold about 15,000 clones, with 80% to 90% observed a single time. This sample is part of a study of T cell changes during pregnancy in multiple sclerosis. The CDR3 is 16 amino acids. Germline CDR1 is LNHDA and CDR2 is SQIVND (reference sequence). V gave up 4 bases and J gave up 2 bases; unmatched junction bases: 9. The sample consisted of CD8+ T cells from peripheral blood mononuclear cells, taken in the first trimester of pregnancy. The chain uses TRBV19 and TRBJ1-2; 8 bases line up with TRBD1. The origin of this receptor is a female donor with multiple sclerosis, enrolled in a pregnancy study. As DNA, the CDR3 is TGTGCCAGTAGTAGGCAGGGGGCTGCGATAAACTATGGCTACACCTTC. Protein sequence: CASSRQGAAINYGYTF.